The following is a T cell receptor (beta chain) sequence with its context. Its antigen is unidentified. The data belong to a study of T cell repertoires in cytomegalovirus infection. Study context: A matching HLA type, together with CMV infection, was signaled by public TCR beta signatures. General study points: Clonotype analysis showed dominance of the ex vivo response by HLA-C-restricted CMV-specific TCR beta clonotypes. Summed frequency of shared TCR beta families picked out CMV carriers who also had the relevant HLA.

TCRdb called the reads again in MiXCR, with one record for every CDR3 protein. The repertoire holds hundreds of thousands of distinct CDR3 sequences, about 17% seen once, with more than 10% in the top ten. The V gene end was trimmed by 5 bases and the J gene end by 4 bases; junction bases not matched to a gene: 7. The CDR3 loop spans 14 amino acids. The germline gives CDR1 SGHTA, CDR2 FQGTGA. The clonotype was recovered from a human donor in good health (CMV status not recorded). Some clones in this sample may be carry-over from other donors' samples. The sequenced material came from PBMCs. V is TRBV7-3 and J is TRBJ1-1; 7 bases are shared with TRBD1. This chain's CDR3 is CASSRSRDSTEAFF. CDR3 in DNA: TGTGCCAGCAGCCGGTCCCGGGACAGCACTGAAGCTTTCTTT.